The clone carrying this T cell receptor (beta chain) is large by share. From germline, CDR1 is SGHRS and CDR2 YFSETQ. The CDR3 has 13 amino acids. V shed 4 bases and J 13 bases; nucleotides not matched to a gene: 11. This record belongs to a study of patients and donors after allogeneic stem cell transplantation. One entry per CDR3 protein, called by TCRdb with MiXCR from the RT-PCR reads. The sample carries more than 1,500 distinct CDR3 sequences, approximately 23% recorded once. Sample: blood, either unsorted or a sorted T cell fraction (not recorded which). This rearrangement joins TRBV5-1 to TRBJ2-4; 7 nucleotides agree with TRBD1. This clonotype was sampled from a human donor who was either an allogeneic HSCT recipient or a stem cell or donor lymphocyte infusion donor (not recorded which). It is not recorded whose cells these are; they may come from a transplant donor. CDR3 nucleotides: TGCGCCAGCAGCCAGACGACCGGGACAGCACAGTACTTC. It yields the protein CASSQTTGTAQYF.